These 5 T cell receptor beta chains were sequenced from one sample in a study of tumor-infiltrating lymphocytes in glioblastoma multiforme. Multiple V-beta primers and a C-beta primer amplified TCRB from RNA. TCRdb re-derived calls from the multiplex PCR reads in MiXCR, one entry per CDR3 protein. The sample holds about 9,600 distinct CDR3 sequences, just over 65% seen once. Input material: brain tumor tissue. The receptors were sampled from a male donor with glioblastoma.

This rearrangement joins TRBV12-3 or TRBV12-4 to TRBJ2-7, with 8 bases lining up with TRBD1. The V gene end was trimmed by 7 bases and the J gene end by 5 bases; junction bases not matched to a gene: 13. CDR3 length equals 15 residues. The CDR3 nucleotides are TGTGCCAGCATCCCAACAGGGGGACAAACCCACGAGCAGTACTTC. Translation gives CASIPTGGQTHEQYF.

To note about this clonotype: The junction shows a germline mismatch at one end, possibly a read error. This CDR3 is CASGLAGAGGPNVQFF. DNA for the CDR3: TGTGCCAGCGGTTTAGCGGGGGCGGGAGGGCCCAATGTGCAGTTCTTC. This chain links TRBV12-3 or TRBV12-4 with TRBJ2-1, with 9 bases matching TRBD2. CDR3 length equals 16 residues.

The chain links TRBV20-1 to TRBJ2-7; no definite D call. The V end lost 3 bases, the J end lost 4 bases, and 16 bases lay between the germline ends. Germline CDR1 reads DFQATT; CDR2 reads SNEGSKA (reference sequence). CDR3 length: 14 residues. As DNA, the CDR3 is TGCAGTGCTAGCGAACTCTCGACCTCATACGAGCAGTACTTC. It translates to CSASELSTSYEQYF.

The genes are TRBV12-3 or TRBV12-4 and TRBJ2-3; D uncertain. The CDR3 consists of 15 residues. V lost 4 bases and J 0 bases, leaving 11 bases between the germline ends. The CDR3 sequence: CASSSWEQSTDTQYF. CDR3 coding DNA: TGTGCCAGCAGTTCATGGGAACAAAGCACAGATACGCAGTATTTT.

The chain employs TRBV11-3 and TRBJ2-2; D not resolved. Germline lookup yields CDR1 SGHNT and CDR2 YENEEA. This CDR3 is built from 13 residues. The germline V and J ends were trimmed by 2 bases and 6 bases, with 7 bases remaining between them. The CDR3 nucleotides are TGTGCCAGCAGCTTATCGGCCGCCGGGGAGCTGTTTTTT. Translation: CASSLSAAGELFF.